This is a list of T cell receptor beta chains from one sample in a study of blood T cell repertoires in COVID-19. Method: immunoSEQ multiplex PCR; TCRdb's copy keeps in-frame clones and lacks some. Of fewer than 180,000 clones detected, roughly 87% appear once; the ten largest clones hold 3.5% to 4.5%. The sequenced sample consisted of peripheral blood. The receptors shown here come from a woman aged 55 to 70 with active or convalescent COVID-19. The CDR3 runs from the conserved cysteine through the conserved F or W. D genes are given only for firm matches. Clone size is stated in some rows and not others, as once, few, many or a class when expanded.

D gene: .
clone size: once
J gene: TRBJ1-1
V gene: TRBV30
CDR3 DNA: TGTGCCTGGAGTTCCGGGGGGAACACTGAAGCTTTCTTT
CDR3 protein: CAWSSGGNTEAFF

D gene: TRBD2
clone size: .
J gene: TRBJ2-7
V gene: TRBV6-1
CDR3 DNA: TGTGCCAGCAGTGAAGATGGGGGTGGACTAGCATCTTACGAGCAGTACTTC
CDR3 protein: CASSEDGGGLASYEQYF

D gene: TRBD1
clone size: .
J gene: TRBJ2-7
V gene: TRBV5-8
CDR3 DNA: TGTGCCAGCAGCCCCGGACAGGGGGCGCGGGAGCAGTACTTC
CDR3 protein: CASSPGQGAREQYF

D gene: TRBD2
clone size: .
J gene: TRBJ2-3
V gene: TRBV10-2
CDR3 DNA: TGCGCCAGCGGGGCGGTAGCGGGGGTCCCGCCGCAGTATTTT
CDR3 protein: CASGAVAGVPPQYF

D gene: .
clone size: .
J gene: TRBJ1-2
V gene: TRBV10-3
CDR3 DNA: TGTGCCACCCACCGGGACAACGACTATGGCTACACCTTC
CDR3 protein: CATHRDNDYGYTF

D gene: TRBD1
clone size: .
J gene: TRBJ2-7
V gene: TRBV7-9
CDR3 DNA: TGTGCCAGCAGCGCCACAGGGGGCCCCTACGAGCAGTACTTC
CDR3 protein: CASSATGGPYEQYF

D gene: TRBD1
clone size: .
J gene: TRBJ1-4
V gene: TRBV7-9
CDR3 DNA: TGTGCCAGCAGCTTAGACGCCTGGGGACAGGGAACTAATGAAAAACTGTTTTTT
CDR3 protein: CASSLDAWGQGTNEKLFF

D gene: .
clone size: .
J gene: TRBJ1-1
V gene: TRBV5-6
CDR3 DNA: TGTGCCAGCGCCGGGGATAGGGACACTGAAGCTTTCTTT
CDR3 protein: CASAGDRDTEAFF

D gene: TRBD2
clone size: .
J gene: TRBJ2-7
V gene: TRBV6-5
CDR3 DNA: TGTGCCAGCAGTTACAGTAATTCCGGGACTAGCGCCTTATTC
CDR3 protein: CASSYSNSGTSALF

D gene: TRBD1
clone size: once
J gene: TRBJ1-1
V gene: TRBV6-4
CDR3 DNA: TGTGCCAGCAGACCAGACAGGGTGGGGTCCACTGAAGCTTTCTTT
CDR3 protein: CASRPDRVGSTEAFF

D gene: TRBD2
clone size: .
J gene: TRBJ2-3
V gene: TRBV3-1/TRBV3-2
CDR3 DNA: TGTGCCAGCAGCCGACTAGCGGGGGGTTCCACAGATACGCAGTATTTT
CDR3 protein: CASSRLAGGSTDTQYF

D gene: TRBD1
clone size: .
J gene: TRBJ1-2
V gene: TRBV4-3
CDR3 DNA: TGCGCCAGCAGCCAAGTATTTGGGACAGGGCTTGGCTACACCTTC
CDR3 protein: CASSQVFGTGLGYTF

D gene: TRBD1
clone size: .
J gene: TRBJ2-1
V gene: TRBV18
CDR3 DNA: TGTGCCAGCTCACCATTCAGGACAGGGGGGTATAATGAGCAGTTCTTC
CDR3 protein: CASSPFRTGGYNEQFF

D gene: TRBD2
clone size: .
J gene: TRBJ2-5
V gene: TRBV10-3
CDR3 DNA: TGTGCCATCAGTGCCTCTTGGGCGGGGGGCCAAGAGACCCAGTACTTC
CDR3 protein: CAISASWAGGQETQYF

D gene: .
clone size: .
J gene: TRBJ1-3
V gene: TRBV13
CDR3 DNA: TGTGCCAGCAGCTTTTCTGGGGGGGCTGGAAACACCATATATTTT
CDR3 protein: CASSFSGGAGNTIYF

D gene: TRBD2
clone size: .
J gene: TRBJ2-1
V gene: TRBV2
CDR3 DNA: TGTGCCAGCAGGACCTGGACTAGCGGGGGCGATGAGCAGTTCTTC
CDR3 protein: CASRTWTSGGDEQFF

D gene: .
clone size: .
J gene: TRBJ2-3
V gene: TRBV29-1
CDR3 DNA: TGCAGCGTTGAATCGGGGGTGCGGTCAGATACGCAGTATTTT
CDR3 protein: CSVESGVRSDTQYF

D gene: .
clone size: .
J gene: TRBJ1-4
V gene: TRBV9
CDR3 DNA: TGTGCCAGCAGCTTAGCGGGAACTAATGAAAAACTGTTTTTT
CDR3 protein: CASSLAGTNEKLFF

D gene: TRBD1
clone size: .
J gene: TRBJ1-1
V gene: TRBV7-6
CDR3 DNA: TGTGCCAGCAGCCCAGGGGGCGCCGGGACTGAAGCTTTCTTT
CDR3 protein: CASSPGGAGTEAFF

D gene: .
clone size: .
J gene: TRBJ2-3
V gene: TRBV5-4
CDR3 DNA: TGTGCCAGCAGCATACAGGGTGGGGAAGATACGCAGTATTTT
CDR3 protein: CASSIQGGEDTQYF

D gene: TRBD1
clone size: .
J gene: TRBJ1-5
V gene: TRBV5-4
CDR3 DNA: TGTGCCAGCAGCTTGCCGCAGGGGGTACATTATAGCAATCAGCCCCAGCATTTT
CDR3 protein: CASSLPQGVHYSNQPQHF

D gene: TRBD1
clone size: .
J gene: TRBJ1-6
V gene: TRBV6-5
CDR3 DNA: TGTGCCAGCAGTTACTCGACAGGGAGGAATTCACCCCTCCACTTT
CDR3 protein: CASSYSTGRNSPLHF

D gene: .
clone size: .
J gene: TRBJ1-5
V gene: TRBV11-2
CDR3 DNA: TGTGCCAGCAGCTTAGTGTCATCGGTGAATCAGCCCCAGCATTTT
CDR3 protein: CASSLVSSVNQPQHF

D gene: TRBD1
clone size: .
J gene: TRBJ2-7
V gene: TRBV5-6
CDR3 DNA: TGTGCCAGCAGCTTTACAGGGGGATCGTACGAGCAGTACTTC
CDR3 protein: CASSFTGGSYEQYF

D gene: .
clone size: .
J gene: TRBJ2-1
V gene: TRBV6-2/TRBV6-3
CDR3 DNA: TGTGCCAGCAGTTACTACCCAGGGAATGAGCAGTTCTTC
CDR3 protein: CASSYYPGNEQFF

D gene: TRBD1
clone size: .
J gene: TRBJ1-1
V gene: TRBV7-2
CDR3 DNA: TGTGCCAGCAGCGCCCGACAGGGGGCCTCTGAAGCTTTCTTT
CDR3 protein: CASSARQGASEAFF

D gene: .
clone size: .
J gene: TRBJ2-1
V gene: TRBV12-3/TRBV12-4
CDR3 DNA: TGTGCCAGCAGCCCGGCTAGCAGTGAGCAGTTCTTC
CDR3 protein: CASSPASSEQFF

D gene: TRBD1
clone size: .
J gene: TRBJ2-5
V gene: TRBV29-1
CDR3 DNA: TGCAGTGTTGAAGATAGGGACAGGGGGTTTTTTTATAGCGATCAAGAGACCCAGTACTTC
CDR3 protein: CSVEDRDRGFFYSDQETQYF